Each of the 17 T cell receptor beta chains below was sequenced from the same sample in a study of cytomegalovirus exposure and HLA in healthy donors. The PCR was carried out with 60 Vbeta primers and 13 Jbeta primers. Only in-frame clones appear in the TCRdb table, and some are missing; sequencing was by immunoSEQ multiplex PCR. The table shows about 81,000 clones, with 70% to 90% occurring only once. The material sequenced was PBMCs. These receptors came from a man between 18 and 29 years old in good health and CMV-seronegative.

This chain joins TRBV7-9 and TRBJ2-7; TRBD1 matches 7 bases. The germline V gene has CDR1 SEHNR and CDR2 FQNEAQ (reference sequence). The length of the CDR3 is 14 residues. Losses at the gene ends were 5 bases for V and 2 bases for J; bases not matched to a gene: 6. CDR3 region: CASSQDRAPYEQYF. CDR3 nucleotides: TGTGCCAGCAGCCAAGACAGGGCGCCCTACGAGCAGTACTTC.

The chain is built from TRBV10-3 and TRBJ1-4, with D uncertain. The CDR3 extends over 16 amino acids. The germline V gene has CDR1 ENHRY and CDR2 SYGVKD. The V and J ends lost 0 bases and 1 base respectively, with 9 bases between them. The CDR3 loop is CAISESLGGTNEKLFF. CDR3 coding DNA: TGTGCCATCAGTGAGTCGTTAGGAGGAACTAATGAAAAACTGTTTTTT.

The chain employs TRBV6-1 and TRBJ2-5, with no clear D. The germline V gene encodes CDR1 MNHNS and CDR2 SASEGT. This CDR3 has 13 amino acids. The V gene lost 6 bases and the J gene lost 6 bases, with 14 bases spanning the gap. CDR3 bases: TGTGCCAGCAGGCTTCAGGCATCTCAGACCCAGTACTTC. Translation gives CASRLQASQTQYF.

The V and J genes are TRBV27 and TRBJ1-1, with a weak D call TRBD1 (5 bases). In germline, CDR1 is MNHEY, CDR2 SMNVEV (reference sequence). V lost 5 bases and J 0 bases, leaving 10 bases between the germline ends. The CDR3 runs 14 residues. CDR3 nucleotide sequence: TGTGCCAGCAGTCCGGTGGGGCTGAACACTGAAGCTTTCTTT. It codes for CASSPVGLNTEAFF.

The V gene is TRBV28, the J gene TRBJ2-7; a possible D gene is TRBD2 (6 bases). From germline, CDR1 is MDHEN and CDR2 SYDVKM. The CDR3 loop spans 19 amino acids. V was shortened by 5 bases and J by 2 bases, with 28 bases between the two germline ends. CDR3 sequence: CASSLPAGTGGPRTYEQYF. The CDR3 DNA reads TGTGCCAGCAGTCTCCCGGCAGGGACCGGAGGGCCGCGGACCTACGAGCAGTACTTC. The full variable domain, in which reference TRBV28 and TRBJ2-7 provide the parts outside the CDR3, is DVKVTQSSRYLVKRTGEKVFLECVQDMDHENMFWYRQDPGLGLRLIYFSYDVKMKEKGDIPEGYSVSREKKERFSLILESASTNQTSMYLCASSLPAGTGGPRTYEQYFGPGTRLTVT.

The chain has TRBV7-9 and TRBJ2-1; D is perhaps TRBD1 (6 bases). V was clipped by 11 bases and J by 6 bases, with 17 bases between them. The CDR3 length is 13 residues. Per the germline V gene, CDR1 is SEHNR and CDR2 is FQNEAQ (reference sequence). The CDR3 protein is CAGYSGVSNEQFF. For the CDR3, the DNA is TGTGCCGGATATTCAGGGGTCAGCAATGAGCAGTTCTTC.

As to this clone: One junction end disagrees with the germline gene, perhaps due to a read error. The chain has TRBV7-9 and TRBJ2-5; D unclear. Germline CDR1 reads SEHNR; CDR2 reads FQNEAQ (reference sequence). CDR3 length: 15 amino acids. CDR3 coding DNA: TGTTCCAGCAGCTTAGTGGGCAATACCCAAGAGACCCAGTACTTC. Protein product: CSSSLVGNTQETQYF.

Here the CDR3 reads CASSLGASGATGELFF. In DNA, the CDR3 is TGCGCCAGCAGCTTGGGGGCTAGCGGGGCCACCGGGGAGCTGTTTTTT. The chain has TRBV5-1 and TRBJ2-2; 9 bases are a match to TRBD2. V shed 0 bases, J shed 4 bases, and the junction held 4 bases outside the gene matches. The CDR3 runs to 16 residues. The germline V gene encodes CDR1 SGHRS and CDR2 YFSETQ.

J is TRBJ2-7 and V is TRBV19, with D possibly being TRBD1 (6 bases). Germline assignment: CDR1 LNHDA and CDR2 SQIVND (reference sequence). V dropped 3 bases and J dropped 6 bases, with 15 bases sitting between them. CDR3 length: 14 amino acids. CDR3 protein: CASSMQGSSGEQYF. DNA of the CDR3: TGTGCCAGTAGTATGCAGGGGTCGTCTGGCGAGCAGTACTTC.

This clone was seen only once. DNA for the CDR3: TGTGCCAGCAGTGAGACAGGGTTTACCTACGAGCAGTACTTC. Its translation is CASSETGFTYEQYF. This sequence joins TRBV6-1 and TRBJ2-7; 7 bases fit TRBD1. The germline V gene encodes CDR1 MNHNS and CDR2 SASEGT. The CDR3 sequence is 14 residues long. Trimming took 3 bases from V and 2 from J; bases not matched to a gene: 4.

The chain joins TRBV27 to TRBJ1-1, with D tentatively TRBD1 (5 bases). In germline, CDR1 is MNHEY, CDR2 SMNVEV (reference sequence). The CDR3 consists of 14 residues. V gave up 3 bases and J gave up 4 bases, with 12 bases separating them. The chain's CDR3 is CASSLGGIGTEAFF. CDR3 DNA: TGTGCCAGCAGTTTGGGGGGAATTGGCACTGAAGCTTTCTTT.

The V call is TRBV5-4, the J call TRBJ2-1, with TRBD2 matching 8 bases. Per the germline V gene, CDR1 is SGHNT and CDR2 is YYREEE (reference sequence). The CDR3 contains 16 residues. Trimming removed 0 bases from V and 5 bases from J; junction bases left unmatched: 7. CDR3 sequence (DNA): TGTGCCAGCAGCTTGGATCCGGGACTAGTAAACAATGAGCAGTTCTTC. Translation: CASSLDPGLVNNEQFF. Variable domain in full (rest from reference TRBV5-4 and TRBJ2-1): ETGVTQSPTHLIKTRGQQVTLRCSSQSGHNTVSWYQQALGQGPQFIFQYYREEENGRGNFPPRFSGLQFPNYSSELNVNALELDDSALYLCASSLDPGLVNNEQFFGPGTRLTVL.

The chain has TRBV9 and TRBJ1-6; 8 bases align to TRBD1. V lost 0 bases to trimming and J lost 7 bases; unmatched junction nucleotides: 3. Germline CDR1 SGDLS, CDR2 YYNGEE. CDR3 length: 15 residues. CDR3 sequence: CASSVGSGGNSPLHF. The DNA for the CDR3 is TGTGCCAGCAGCGTAGGGTCAGGGGGCAATTCACCCCTCCACTTT.

The chain joins TRBV23-1 to TRBJ2-1; TRBD1 aligns across 7 bases. TRBV23-1 is designated an ORF whose function remains uncertain. After removal of 4 bases from V and 2 bases from J, the junction contained 32 bases not matched to a gene. CDR3 length equals 24 residues. CDR3 region: CASSPGVRAEPRKRTGVPYNEQFF. Here the CDR3 DNA reads TGCGCCAGCAGTCCTGGGGTAAGAGCAGAACCGCGAAAAAGGACAGGAGTCCCCTACAATGAGCAGTTCTTC.

The rearrangement links TRBV4-1 to TRBJ2-7, with 8 bases matching TRBD2. The CDR3 totals 16 residues. V lost 1 base, J lost 3 bases, and 8 bases stayed unmatched. Germline V gene lookup returns CDR1 MGHRA and CDR2 YSYEKL. The CDR3 loop is CASSQGTSGRGYEQYF. The CDR3 region has the DNA TGCGCCAGCAGCCAAGGGACGAGCGGGAGAGGCTACGAGCAGTACTTC.

J is TRBJ2-2 and V is TRBV5-6, with D perhaps TRBD2 (5 bases). CDR1 SGHDT and CDR2 YYEEEE come from the germline V gene. CDR3 size: 15 residues. Trimming took off 4 bases at V and 5 bases at J, with 15 bases between the two ends. The CDR3 region has the DNA TGTGCCAGCAGCCCGATAAGACGGGGAACCGGGGAGCTGTTTTTT. Encoded protein: CASSPIRRGTGELFF.

In its sample, this clone was seen once. This chain links TRBV6-1 with TRBJ1-4; D might be TRBD1 (6 bases). CDR1 and CDR2 (germline): MNHNS, SASEGT. V was shortened by 0 bases and J by 14 bases, with 10 bases between the two germline ends. The CDR3 has 12 amino acids. The CDR3 coding sequence is TGTGCCAGCAGTGAAGCTTGGCAGGGGCTGTTTTTT. It specifies CASSEAWQGLFF.